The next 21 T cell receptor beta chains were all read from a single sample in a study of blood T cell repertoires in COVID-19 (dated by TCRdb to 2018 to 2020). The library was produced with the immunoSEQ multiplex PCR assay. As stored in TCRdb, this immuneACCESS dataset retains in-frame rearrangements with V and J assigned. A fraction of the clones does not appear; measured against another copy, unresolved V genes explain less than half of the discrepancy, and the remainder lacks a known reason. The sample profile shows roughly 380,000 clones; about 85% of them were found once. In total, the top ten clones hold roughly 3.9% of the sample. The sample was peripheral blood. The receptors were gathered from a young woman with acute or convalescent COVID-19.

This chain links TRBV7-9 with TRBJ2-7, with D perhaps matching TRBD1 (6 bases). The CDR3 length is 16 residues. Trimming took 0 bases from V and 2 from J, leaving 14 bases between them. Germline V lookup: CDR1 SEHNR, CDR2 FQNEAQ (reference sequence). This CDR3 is CASSLAPVRQAYEQYF. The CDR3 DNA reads TGTGCCAGCAGCTTAGCGCCCGTCCGACAGGCCTACGAGCAGTACTTC.

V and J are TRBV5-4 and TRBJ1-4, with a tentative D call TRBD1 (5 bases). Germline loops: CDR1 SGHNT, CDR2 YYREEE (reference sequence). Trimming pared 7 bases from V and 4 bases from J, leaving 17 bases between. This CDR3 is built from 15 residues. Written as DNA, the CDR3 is TGTGCCAGCTCCCGCTCTGCCGACAGTAATGAAAAACTGTTTTTT. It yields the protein CASSRSADSNEKLFF.

The CDR3 DNA is TGTGCCGGTTGGGCAACAGGCTACACCTTC. It specifies CAGWATGYTF. The chain joins TRBV30 to TRBJ1-2; D uncertain. The CDR3 runs to 10 residues. Germline-derived CDR1 and CDR2 are GTSNPN and SVGIG (reference sequence). V shed 8 bases and J shed 8 bases, with 12 bases lying between them.

The CDR3 sequence: CASTLPGDDRGGYTF. The CDR3 coding sequence is TGTGCCAGCACCCTCCCCGGGGATGACAGGGGGGGCTACACCTTC. The J gene is TRBJ1-2, the V gene TRBV28; 9 bases agree with TRBD1. The germline CDR1 and CDR2 sequences are MDHEN and SYDVKM. J was trimmed by 8 bases and V by 7 bases; bases with no gene match: 14. This CDR3 contains 15 residues.

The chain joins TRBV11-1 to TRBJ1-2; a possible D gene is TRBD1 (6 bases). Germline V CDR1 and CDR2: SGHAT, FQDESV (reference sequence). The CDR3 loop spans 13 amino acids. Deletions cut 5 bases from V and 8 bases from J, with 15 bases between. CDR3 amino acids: CASSVPQGDGYTF. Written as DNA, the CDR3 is TGTGCCAGCAGCGTACCACAGGGAGACGGCTACACCTTC.

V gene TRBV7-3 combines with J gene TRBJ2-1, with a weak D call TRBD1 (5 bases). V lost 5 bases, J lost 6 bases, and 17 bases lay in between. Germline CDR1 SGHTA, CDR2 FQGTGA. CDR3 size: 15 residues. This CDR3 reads CASSLQIGVSNEQFF. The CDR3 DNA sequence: TGTGCCAGCAGCCTCCAGATAGGGGTTAGCAATGAGCAGTTCTTC.

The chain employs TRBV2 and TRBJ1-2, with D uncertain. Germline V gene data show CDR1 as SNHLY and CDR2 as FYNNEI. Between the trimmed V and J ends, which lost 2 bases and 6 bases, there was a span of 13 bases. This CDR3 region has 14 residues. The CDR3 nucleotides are TGTGCCAGCAGTGAAATTGGCACCGGGGATGGCTACACCTTC. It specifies CASSEIGTGDGYTF.

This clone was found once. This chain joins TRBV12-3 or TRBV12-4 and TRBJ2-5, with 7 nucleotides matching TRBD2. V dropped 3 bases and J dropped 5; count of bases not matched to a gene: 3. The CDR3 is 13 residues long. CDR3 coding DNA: TGTGCCAGCAGTTTCCGGGGAGGGGAGACCCAGTACTTC. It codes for CASSFRGGETQYF.

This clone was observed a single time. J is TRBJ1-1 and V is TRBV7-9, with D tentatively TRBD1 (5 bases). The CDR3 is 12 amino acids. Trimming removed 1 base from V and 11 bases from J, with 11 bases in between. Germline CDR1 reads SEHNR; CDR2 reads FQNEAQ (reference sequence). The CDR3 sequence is CASSLDQGVAFF. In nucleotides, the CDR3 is TGTGCCAGCAGCTTAGATCAGGGTGTGGCTTTCTTT.

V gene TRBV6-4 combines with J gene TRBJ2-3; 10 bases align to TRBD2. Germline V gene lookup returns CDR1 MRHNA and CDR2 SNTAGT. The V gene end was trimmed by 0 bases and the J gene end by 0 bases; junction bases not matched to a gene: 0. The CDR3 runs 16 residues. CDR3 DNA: TGTGCCAGCAGTGACTCTAGCGGGGGGAGCACAGATACGCAGTATTTT. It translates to CASSDSSGGSTDTQYF.

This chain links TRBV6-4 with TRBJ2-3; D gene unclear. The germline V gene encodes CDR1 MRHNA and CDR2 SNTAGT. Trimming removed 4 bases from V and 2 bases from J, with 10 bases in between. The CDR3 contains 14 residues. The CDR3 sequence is CASSVNSFTDTQYF. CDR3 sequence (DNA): TGTGCCAGCAGTGTAAACAGCTTCACAGATACGCAGTATTTT.

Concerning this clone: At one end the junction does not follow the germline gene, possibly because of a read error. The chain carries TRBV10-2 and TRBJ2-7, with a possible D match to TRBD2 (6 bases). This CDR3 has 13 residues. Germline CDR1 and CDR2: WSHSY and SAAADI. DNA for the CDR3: TGCGTCAGCAGTGGCCGACTAGTCCACGAGCAGTACTTC. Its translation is CVSSGRLVHEQYF.

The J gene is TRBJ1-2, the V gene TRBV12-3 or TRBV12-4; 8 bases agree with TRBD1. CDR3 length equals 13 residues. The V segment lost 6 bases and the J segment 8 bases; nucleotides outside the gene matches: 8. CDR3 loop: CASSLSTGVGYTF. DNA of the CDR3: TGTGCCAGCAGCCTTTCGACAGGGGTCGGCTACACCTTC.

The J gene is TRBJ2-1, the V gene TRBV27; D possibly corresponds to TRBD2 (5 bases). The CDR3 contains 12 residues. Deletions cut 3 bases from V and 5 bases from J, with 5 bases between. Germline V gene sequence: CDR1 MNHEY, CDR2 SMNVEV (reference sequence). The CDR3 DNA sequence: TGTGCCAGCAGTTTCGGGGACAATGAGCAGTTCTTC. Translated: CASSFGDNEQFF.

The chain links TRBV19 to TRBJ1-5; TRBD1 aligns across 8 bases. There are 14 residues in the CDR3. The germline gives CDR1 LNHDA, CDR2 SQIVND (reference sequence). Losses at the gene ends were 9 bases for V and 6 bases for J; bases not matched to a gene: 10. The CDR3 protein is CASASDREGQPQHF. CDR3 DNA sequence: TGTGCCAGCGCCTCGGACAGGGAGGGTCAGCCCCAGCATTTT.

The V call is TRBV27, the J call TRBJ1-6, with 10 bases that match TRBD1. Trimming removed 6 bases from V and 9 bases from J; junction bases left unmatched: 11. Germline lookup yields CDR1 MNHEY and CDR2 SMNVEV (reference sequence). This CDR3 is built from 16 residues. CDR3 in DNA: TGTGCCAGCAGCATGACAGGGGGCGAAACGATTTCACCCCTCCACTTT. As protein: CASSMTGGETISPLHF.

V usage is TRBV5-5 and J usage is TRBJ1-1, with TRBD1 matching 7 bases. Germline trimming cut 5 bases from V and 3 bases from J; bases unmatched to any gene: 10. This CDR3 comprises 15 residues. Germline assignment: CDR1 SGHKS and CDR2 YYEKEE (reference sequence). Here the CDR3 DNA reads TGTGCCAGCAGGTTGACTGGACAGGCAGACACTGAAGCTTTCTTT. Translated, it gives CASRLTGQADTEAFF.

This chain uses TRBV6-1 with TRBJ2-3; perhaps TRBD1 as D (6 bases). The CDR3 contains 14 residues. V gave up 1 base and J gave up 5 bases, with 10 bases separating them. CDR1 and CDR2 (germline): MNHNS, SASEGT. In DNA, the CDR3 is TGTGCCAGCAGTGAAGATCAGGGGCTAGATACGCAGTATTTT. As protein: CASSEDQGLDTQYF.

This chain's CDR3 is CASSQSDRVRFF. The CDR3 DNA reads as TGTGCCAGCAGCCAATCGGACAGGGTTAGGTTCTTC. This chain links TRBV3-1 (or the pseudogene TRBV3-2) with TRBJ2-1, with 8 bases fitting TRBD1. This CDR3 is built from 12 residues. CDR1 and CDR2 (germline): LGHDT, YNNKEL (reference sequence). J was trimmed by 15 bases and V by 2 bases; bases with no gene match: 6.

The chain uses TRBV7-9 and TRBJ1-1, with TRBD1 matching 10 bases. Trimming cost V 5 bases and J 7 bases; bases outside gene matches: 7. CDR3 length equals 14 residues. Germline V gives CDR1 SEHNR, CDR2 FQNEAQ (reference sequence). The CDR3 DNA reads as TGTGCCAGCAGCCAGACAGGGGGCTTTGTTGAAGCTTTCTTT. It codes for CASSQTGGFVEAFF.

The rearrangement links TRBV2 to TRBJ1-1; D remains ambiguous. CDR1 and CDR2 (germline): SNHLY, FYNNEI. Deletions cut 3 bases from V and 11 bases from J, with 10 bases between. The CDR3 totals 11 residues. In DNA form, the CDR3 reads TGTGCCAGCAGTGAGGGAGGGCTCGCTTTCTTT. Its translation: CASSEGGLAFF.